The 6 T cell receptor beta chains reported below all come from one sample, sequenced in a study of blood T cell repertoires in COVID-19. Assay used: immunoSEQ multiplex PCR; TCRdb lists only in-frame clones, some missing. The sample includes a few hundred thousand clones, around 84% of them seen just once. Sequenced sample: peripheral blood. The receptors were gathered from a woman of 80 years or more with active or convalescent COVID-19.

This sequence joins TRBV2 and TRBJ2-5; D is perhaps TRBD2 (6 bases). Germline CDR1 and CDR2: SNHLY and FYNNEI. CDR3 length: 17 residues. The germline V and J ends were trimmed by 4 bases and 5 bases, with 23 bases remaining between them. The CDR3 loop reads CASSVRERTPRFETQYF. The CDR3 coding sequence is TGTGCCAGCAGTGTGCGGGAACGGACACCCCGGTTCGAGACCCAGTACTTC.

The chain is built from TRBV12-3 or TRBV12-4 and TRBJ1-2; D unclear. CDR3 length: 13 residues. V shed 3 bases and J shed 4 bases, with 9 bases lying between them. The DNA for the CDR3 is TGTGCCAGCAGTTTCCCAGGTCCCTATGGCTACACCTTC. It translates to CASSFPGPYGYTF.

V usage is TRBV6-6 and J usage is TRBJ2-2; the match to TRBD1 covers 8 bases. Germline-derived CDR1 and CDR2 are MNHNY and SVGAGI (reference sequence). The CDR3 extends over 16 amino acids. With V trimmed by 7 bases and J by 0 bases, 7 bases remained unmatched. The CDR3, as DNA: TGTGCCAGCAAACCTCCAGGGGGCGCGAACACCGGGGAGCTGTTTTTT. Its protein is CASKPPGGANTGELFF.

The chain has TRBV21-1 and TRBJ2-7; the table's D call TRBD2 went unverified against the DNA. TRBV21-1 is shown as a pseudogene. CDR3 size: 19 residues. The CDR3 nucleotides are TGTGCCAGCAGCAAACACGGGACTAGCGGAAGAGAAGCCCCCTACGAGCAGTACTTC. Amino acids: CASSKHGTSGREAPYEQYF.

This clone was found once. The rearrangement uses TRBV5-1 and TRBJ1-1; 7 nucleotides match TRBD1. This CDR3 has 14 amino acids. Unmatched junction bases numbered 7, after V lost 3 bases and J lost 5 bases. The germline CDR1 and CDR2 sequences are SGHRS and YFSETQ. The CDR3 loop is CASSSDRDGTEAFF. The CDR3 nucleotides read TGCGCCAGCAGCTCTGACAGGGATGGAACTGAAGCTTTCTTT.

V gene TRBV20-1 combines with J gene TRBJ1-2, with TRBD1 matching 10 bases. The V and J ends lost 6 bases and 8 bases, in that order; junction bases with no gene match: 3. Germline CDR1 DFQATT, CDR2 SNEGSKA (reference sequence). CDR3 length: 11 residues. The chain's CDR3 is CSARQGAGYTF. CDR3 in DNA: TGCAGTGCCAGACAGGGGGCGGGCTACACCTTC.